This T cell receptor (beta chain) comes out of a study of Graves' ophthalmopathy and Graves' hyperthyroidism. Eligible hyperthyroidism cases comprised new diagnoses of under 2 months' duration in individuals aged 18 to 65. Certain patients were not enrolled. These were patients with other autoimmune diseases, uncontrolled infections, pregnancy or lactation. The authors amplified TCR beta CDR3 regions from RNA transcripts. RT-PCR was first run with HTBI primers, then multiplex PCR in a second round. TCRdb reprocessed the multiplex PCR reads via MiXCR and lists one record per CDR3 protein. The repertoire includes a few hundred thousand distinct CDR3 sequences, just under 40% of them detected once, and over 3.5% sits in the top ten. V gave up 3 bases and J gave up 5 bases; unmatched junction bases: 9. CDR3 length equals 16 residues. Germline V gene lookup returns CDR1 SGHVS and CDR2 FQNEAQ.

Sequencing was performed on peripheral blood or thyroid tissue (not recorded which). The gene calls are TRBV7-8 and TRBJ2-5, with 10 bases matching TRBD1. The receptor was derived from an adult man with Graves' hyperthyroidism. The CDR3 DNA sequence: TGTGCCAGCAGCTTTGGCCGGGACAGGGGATCGGAGACCCAGTACTTC. Translation gives CASSFGRDRGSETQYF.